These 18 T cell receptor beta chains share one sample of origin, sequenced in a study of blood T cell repertoires in COVID-19. Method: immunoSEQ multiplex PCR; TCRdb's copy keeps in-frame clones and lacks some. Seen here are 95,000 to 100,000 clones, roughly nine tenths observed once, and the top ten hold 15% to 20%. Sequencing was done on a sample of peripheral blood. The receptors derive from a man over 45 with acute or convalescent COVID-19.

The V call is TRBV7-2, the J call TRBJ2-3, with 8 bases that match TRBD2. The CDR3 is made up of 15 amino acids. CDR1 and CDR2 (germline): SGHTA, FQGNSA. Trimming removed 4 bases from V and 0 bases from J; junction bases left unmatched: 3. The CDR3 DNA reads TGTGCCAGCAGCTCAAAGCGGGGGAGCACAGATACGCAGTATTTT. It translates to CASSSKRGSTDTQYF.

V is TRBV19 and J is TRBJ2-4; D not certain. This CDR3 comprises 15 residues. The germline V gene encodes CDR1 LNHDA and CDR2 SQIVND (reference sequence). V was clipped by 5 bases and J by 2 bases, with 13 bases between them. Here the CDR3 DNA reads TGTGCCAGTAGTTTGGTTGTGGAGACCAAAAACATTCAGTACTTC. Translation: CASSLVVETKNIQYF.

The rearrangement joins TRBV19 to TRBJ1-5, with TRBD1 as a possible D gene (5 bases). CDR1 is LNHDA, CDR2 SQIVND, per germline (reference sequence). This CDR3 spans 12 amino acids. The CDR3 DNA reads as TGTGGGGGGGGAAACACAAATCAGCCCCAGCATTTT. Residues: CGGGNTNQPQHF.

The V and J genes are TRBV5-1 and TRBJ1-3; the D gene is possibly TRBD1 (5 bases). Deletions cut 0 bases from V and 0 bases from J, with 10 bases between. CDR3 size: 16 residues. Per germline, CDR1 SGHRS and CDR2 YFSETQ. CDR3 sequence reads: CASSLAGTGSGNTIYF. CDR3 DNA sequence: TGCGCCAGCAGCTTGGCTGGAACAGGCTCTGGAAACACCATATATTTT.

The chain carries TRBV6-1 and TRBJ1-3; the D is unclear. The CDR3 contains 15 residues. V shed 3 bases and J shed 2 bases, with 11 bases lying between them. Germline V gene sequence: CDR1 MNHNS, CDR2 SASEGT. The CDR3 loop reads CASSDPVGTGNTIYF. The DNA for the CDR3 is TGTGCCAGCAGTGACCCGGTCGGGACTGGAAACACCATATATTTT.

This rearrangement joins TRBV11-1 to TRBJ2-2; perhaps TRBD2 as D (5 bases). Trimming took off 3 bases at V and 4 bases at J, with 12 bases between the two ends. This CDR3 is built from 15 residues. The germline CDR1 and CDR2 sequences are SGHAT and FQDESV (reference sequence). Here the CDR3 reads CASSLEARGTGELFF. The CDR3 region has the DNA TGTGCCAGCAGCTTGGAGGCCCGGGGCACCGGGGAGCTGTTTTTT.

The CDR3 DNA reads TGTGCCAGAAGCTTGTGGGAGGACTATGGCTACACCTTC. Protein: CARSLWEDYGYTF. The V gene is TRBV5-3, the J gene TRBJ1-2; no reliable D call. TRBV5-3 counts as an open reading frame of uncertain function. CDR3 size: 13 residues. The ends were cut back, 1 base at V and 3 bases at J, with 7 bases in the middle.

The sample holds one count of this clone. The rearrangement uses TRBV27 and TRBJ1-2; TRBD1 matches at 8 bases. This CDR3 contains 15 residues. The germline V gene has CDR1 MNHEY and CDR2 SMNVEV (reference sequence). The V and J ends lost 5 bases and 4 bases, in that order; junction bases with no gene match: 9. DNA of the CDR3: TGTGCCAGCAGTCCACAAGGAGACAGGGGCTATGGCTACACCTTC. Protein: CASSPQGDRGYGYTF.

The chain employs TRBV5-4 and TRBJ2-1; 7 bases are shared with TRBD2. CDR1 is SGHNT, CDR2 YYREEE, per germline (reference sequence). The CDR3 runs to 14 residues. With V trimmed by 4 bases and J by 9 bases, 10 bases remained unmatched. This chain's CDR3 is CASSVPGAGREQFF. The DNA for the CDR3 is TGTGCCAGCAGCGTTCCAGGAGCGGGGCGTGAGCAGTTCTTC.

On this clone: One junction end does not reproduce the germline sequence, and a read error may be involved. This chain connects TRBV4-2 to TRBJ2-7; 10 bases agree with TRBD1. The CDR3 has 16 residues. CDR1 is LGHNA and CDR2 is YNFKEQ in the germline V gene. DNA of the CDR3: TGTGCCAGCAGCAAAGAGGGACAGGGGATCACCTACGAGCAGTACTTC. This gives the protein CASSKEGQGITYEQYF.

J is TRBJ2-3 and V is TRBV3-1 (or the pseudogene TRBV3-2), with a tentative D call TRBD1 (5 bases). Germline V CDR1 and CDR2: LGHDT, YNNKEL (reference sequence). The CDR3 contains 15 residues. Trimming took off 1 base at V and 1 base at J, with 9 bases between the two ends. CDR3 in amino acids: CASSQVGRGTDTQYF. The CDR3 DNA reads as TGTGCCAGCAGCCAAGTGGGGCGTGGCACAGATACGCAGTATTTT.

The J gene is TRBJ2-1, the V gene TRBV7-3; 7 nucleotides line up with TRBD2. This CDR3 spans 16 amino acids. Germline loops: CDR1 SGHTA, CDR2 FQGTGA. Losses at the gene ends were 5 bases for V and 3 bases for J; bases not matched to a gene: 10. Here the CDR3 DNA reads TGTGCCAGCAGCCGCCTACTGGGCGGGGGCTACAATGAGCAGTTCTTC. Encoded protein: CASSRLLGGGYNEQFF.

The V call is TRBV12-3 or TRBV12-4, the J call TRBJ1-1; perhaps TRBD1 as D (5 bases). Between the trimmed V and J ends, which lost 2 bases and 10 bases, there was a span of 5 bases. This CDR3 comprises 10 residues. CDR3 loop: CASSLRGAFF. Here the CDR3 DNA reads TGTGCCAGCAGTTTAAGGGGAGCTTTCTTT.

The genes are TRBV28 and TRBJ1-2, with TRBD1 matching over 11 bases. Germline V lookup: CDR1 MDHEN, CDR2 SYDVKM. J gave up 5 bases and V 2 bases, and 13 bases lay outside the gene matches. CDR3 size: 18 residues. The CDR3 coding sequence is TGTGCCAGCAGTTTAGAGGACAGGGGGCTTGAGTTCGTGTATGGCTACACCTTC. Translating gives CASSLEDRGLEFVYGYTF.

The chain carries TRBV4-1 and TRBJ1-4; D possibly corresponds to TRBD1 (5 bases). Germline V gene lookup returns CDR1 MGHRA and CDR2 YSYEKL. With 4 bases removed from V and 8 bases from J, the gap between germline ends came to 8 bases. This CDR3 contains 12 residues. CDR3 region: CASSRDWEKLFF. The CDR3 DNA is TGCGCCAGCAGCCGGGACTGGGAAAAACTGTTTTTT.

V gene TRBV29-1 combines with J gene TRBJ2-7, with 9 bases fitting TRBD1. The CDR3 totals 15 residues. Germline V gene data show CDR1 as SQVTM and CDR2 as ANQGSEA. V shed 1 base, J shed 6 bases, and the junction held 10 bases outside the gene matches. DNA for the CDR3: TGCAGCGTTGAAGGTTCGGGACAGGGAGGACTCGAGCAGTACTTC. Amino acid sequence: CSVEGSGQGGLEQYF.

V is TRBV3-1 (or the pseudogene TRBV3-2) and J is TRBJ2-3; the match to TRBD2 covers 9 bases. Germline V gene data show CDR1 as LGHDT and CDR2 as YNNKEL (reference sequence). The CDR3 consists of 15 residues. V shed 6 bases and J 1 base; nucleotides not matched to a gene: 5. Here the CDR3 reads CASSPSGAGTDTQYF. CDR3 nucleotides: TGTGCCAGCAGTCCTAGCGGGGCGGGCACAGATACGCAGTATTTT.

This clone was counted many times. The CDR3 reads CAISELGDRVLFGELFF. CDR3 nucleotides: TGTGCCATCAGTGAGTTGGGAGACAGGGTACTCTTCGGGGAGCTGTTTTTT. The chain is built from TRBV10-3 and TRBJ2-2; TRBD1 matches 7 bases. Germline-derived CDR1 and CDR2 are ENHRY and SYGVKD. The trim removed 1 base at V and 7 bases at J, leaving 12 bases unmatched. CDR3 length: 17 amino acids.